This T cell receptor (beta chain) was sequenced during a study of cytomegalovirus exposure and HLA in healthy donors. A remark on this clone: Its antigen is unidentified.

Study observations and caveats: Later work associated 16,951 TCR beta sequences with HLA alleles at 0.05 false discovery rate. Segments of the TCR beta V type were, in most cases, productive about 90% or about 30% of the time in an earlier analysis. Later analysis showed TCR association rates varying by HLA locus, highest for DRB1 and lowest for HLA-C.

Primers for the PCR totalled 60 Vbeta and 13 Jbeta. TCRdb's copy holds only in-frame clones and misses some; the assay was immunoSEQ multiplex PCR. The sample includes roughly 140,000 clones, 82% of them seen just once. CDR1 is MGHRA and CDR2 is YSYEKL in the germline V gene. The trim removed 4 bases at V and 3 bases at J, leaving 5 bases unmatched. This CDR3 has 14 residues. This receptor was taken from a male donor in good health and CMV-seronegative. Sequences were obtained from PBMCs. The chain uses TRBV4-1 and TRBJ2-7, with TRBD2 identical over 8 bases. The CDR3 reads CASSLRAGDYEQYF. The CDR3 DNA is TGCGCCAGCAGCCTACGAGCGGGAGACTACGAGCAGTACTTC.